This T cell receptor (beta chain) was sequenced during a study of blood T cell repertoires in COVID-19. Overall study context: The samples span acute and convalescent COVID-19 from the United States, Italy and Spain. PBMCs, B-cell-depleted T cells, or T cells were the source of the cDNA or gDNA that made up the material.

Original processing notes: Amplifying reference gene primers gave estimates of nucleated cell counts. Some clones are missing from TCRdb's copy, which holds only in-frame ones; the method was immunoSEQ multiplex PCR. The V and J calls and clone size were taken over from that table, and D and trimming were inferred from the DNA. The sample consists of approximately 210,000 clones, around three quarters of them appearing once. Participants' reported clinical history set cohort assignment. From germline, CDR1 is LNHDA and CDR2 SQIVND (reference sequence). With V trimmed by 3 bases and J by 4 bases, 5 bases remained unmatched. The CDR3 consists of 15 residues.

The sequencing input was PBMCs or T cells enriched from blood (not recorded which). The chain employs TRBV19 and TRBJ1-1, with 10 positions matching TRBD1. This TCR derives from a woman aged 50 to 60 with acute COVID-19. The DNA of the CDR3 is TGTGCCAGTAGTATCCGACAGGGGGCTTCCACTGAAGCTTTCTTT. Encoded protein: CASSIRQGASTEAFF.